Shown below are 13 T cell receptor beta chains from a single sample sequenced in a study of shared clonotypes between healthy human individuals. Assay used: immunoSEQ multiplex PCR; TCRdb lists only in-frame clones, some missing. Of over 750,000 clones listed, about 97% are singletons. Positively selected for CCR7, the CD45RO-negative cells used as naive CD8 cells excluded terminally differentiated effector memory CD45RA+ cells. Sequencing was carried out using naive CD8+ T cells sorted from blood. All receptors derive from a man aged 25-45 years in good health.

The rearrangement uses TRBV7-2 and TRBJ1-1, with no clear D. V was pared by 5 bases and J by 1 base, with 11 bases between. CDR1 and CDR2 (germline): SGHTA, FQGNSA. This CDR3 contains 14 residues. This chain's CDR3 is CASSPESWNTEAFF. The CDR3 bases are TGTGCCAGCAGCCCGGAATCCTGGAACACTGAAGCTTTCTTT.

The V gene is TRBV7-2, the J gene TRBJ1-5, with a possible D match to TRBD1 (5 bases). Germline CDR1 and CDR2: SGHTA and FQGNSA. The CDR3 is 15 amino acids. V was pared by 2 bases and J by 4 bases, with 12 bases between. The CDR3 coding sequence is TGTGCCAGCAGCTTACGGCAGGGAAGAAATCAGCCCCAGCATTTT. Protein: CASSLRQGRNQPQHF. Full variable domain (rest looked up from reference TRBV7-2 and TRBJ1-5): GAGVSQSPSNKVTEKGKDVELRCDPISGHTALYWYRQSLGQGLEFLIYFQGNSAPDKSGLPSDRFSAERTGGSVSTLTIQRTQQEDSAVYLCASSLRQGRNQPQHFGDGTRLSIL.

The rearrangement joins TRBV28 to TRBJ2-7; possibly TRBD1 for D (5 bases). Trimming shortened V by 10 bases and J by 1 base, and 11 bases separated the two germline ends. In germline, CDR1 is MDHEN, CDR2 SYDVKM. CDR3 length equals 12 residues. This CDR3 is CATQELSYEQYF. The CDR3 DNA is TGTGCCACACAGGAGCTTTCCTACGAGCAGTACTTC.

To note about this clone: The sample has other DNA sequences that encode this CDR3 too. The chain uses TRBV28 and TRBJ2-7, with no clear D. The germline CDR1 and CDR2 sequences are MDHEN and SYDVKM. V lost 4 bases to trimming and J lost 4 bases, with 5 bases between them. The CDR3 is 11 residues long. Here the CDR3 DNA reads TGTGCCAGCAGTTCTTATTACGAGCAGTACTTC. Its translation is CASSSYYEQYF.

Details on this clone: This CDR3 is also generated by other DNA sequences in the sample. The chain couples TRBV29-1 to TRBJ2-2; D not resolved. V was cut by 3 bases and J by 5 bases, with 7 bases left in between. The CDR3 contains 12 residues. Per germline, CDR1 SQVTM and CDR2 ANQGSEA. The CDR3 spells CSVDRNTGELFF. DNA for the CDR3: TGCAGCGTTGATCGTAATACCGGGGAGCTGTTTTTT.

This CDR3 is CASSLRRLGLTDTQYF. The DNA for the CDR3 is TGTGCCAGCAGCTTGAGGCGGCTAGGCCTCACAGATACGCAGTATTTT. The rearrangement joins TRBV7-9 to TRBJ2-3; D gene ambiguous. The CDR3 extends over 16 amino acids. V was shortened by 3 bases and J by 2 bases, with 15 bases between the two germline ends. From germline, CDR1 is SEHNR and CDR2 FQNEAQ (reference sequence).

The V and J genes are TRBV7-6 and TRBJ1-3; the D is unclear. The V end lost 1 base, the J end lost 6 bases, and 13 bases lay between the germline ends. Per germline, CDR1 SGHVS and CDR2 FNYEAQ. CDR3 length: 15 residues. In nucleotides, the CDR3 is TGTGCCAGCAGCTTAGGAGCACTTGGAGAAAACACCATATATTTT. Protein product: CASSLGALGENTIYF.

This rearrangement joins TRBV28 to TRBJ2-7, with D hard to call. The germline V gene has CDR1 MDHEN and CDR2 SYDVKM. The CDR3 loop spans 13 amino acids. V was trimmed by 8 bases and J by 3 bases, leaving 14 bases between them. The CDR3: CASRPPLGYEQYF. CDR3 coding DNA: TGTGCCAGCCGACCGCCCCTGGGCTACGAGCAGTACTTC.

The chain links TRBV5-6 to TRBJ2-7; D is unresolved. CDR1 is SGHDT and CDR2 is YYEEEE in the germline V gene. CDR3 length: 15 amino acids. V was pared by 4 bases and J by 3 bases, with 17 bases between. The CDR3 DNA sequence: TGTGCCAGCAGCACCATTACGGAGAATCTCTACGAGCAGTACTTC. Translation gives CASSTITENLYEQYF.

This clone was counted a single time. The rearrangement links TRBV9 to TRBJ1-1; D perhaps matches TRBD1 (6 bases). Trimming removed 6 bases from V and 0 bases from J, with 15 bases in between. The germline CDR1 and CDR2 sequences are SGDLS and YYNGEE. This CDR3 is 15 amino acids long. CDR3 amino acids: CASTPSGGLNTEAFF. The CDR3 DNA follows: TGTGCCAGCACCCCCTCCGGGGGGCTGAACACTGAAGCTTTCTTT.

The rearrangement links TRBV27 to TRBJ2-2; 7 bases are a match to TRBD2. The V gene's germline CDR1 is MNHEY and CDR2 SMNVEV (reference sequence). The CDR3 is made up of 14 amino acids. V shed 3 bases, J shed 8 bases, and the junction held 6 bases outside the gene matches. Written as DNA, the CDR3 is TGTGCCAGCAGTTTGCCTGGGGGGGTGGGGGAGCTGTTTTTT. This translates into CASSLPGGVGELFF.

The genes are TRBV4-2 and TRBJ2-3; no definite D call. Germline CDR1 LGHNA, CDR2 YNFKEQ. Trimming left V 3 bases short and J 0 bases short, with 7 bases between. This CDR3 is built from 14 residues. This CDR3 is CASSQPLSTDTQYF. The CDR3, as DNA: TGTGCCAGCAGCCAGCCGCTAAGCACAGATACGCAGTATTTT.

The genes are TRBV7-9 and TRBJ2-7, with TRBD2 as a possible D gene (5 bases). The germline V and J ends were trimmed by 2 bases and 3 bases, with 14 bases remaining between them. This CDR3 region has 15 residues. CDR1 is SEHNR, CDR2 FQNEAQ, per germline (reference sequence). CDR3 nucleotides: TGTGCCAGCAGCTTAAGTACGGGATTCGGCTACGAGCAGTACTTC. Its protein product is CASSLSTGFGYEQYF.